A single sample gave rise to the 24 T cell receptor beta chains below, sequenced in a study of blood T cells in healthy people across ages (dated by TCRdb to the mid-2010s). Library preparation employed 5' RACE. This sample was sequenced with an Illumina HiSeq 2500. The second PCR ran for roughly 6 to 11 cycles and used a J-beta primer mix along with a sample-barcoded 5' primer. TCRdb applied fastp at Q25 and MiXCR to the public reads, then kept only in-frame beta chains. Entries are consolidated by CDR3 protein sequence, retaining the most common genes and DNA. A total of approximately 760,000 distinct CDR3 sequences appear in this sample, roughly 25% of them only once. Jointly, the top ten make up roughly 9% of the sample. These same records also appear under a second study, on T cells of mothers and their children.

Sequencing used blood. The receptors shown here come from a boy aged 5 to 17 in good health.

V usage is TRBV7-9 and J usage is TRBJ2-7; no clear D. V gave up 1 base and J gave up 2 bases, with 9 bases separating them. Germline CDR1 reads SEHNR; CDR2 reads FQNEAQ (reference sequence). The CDR3 is 14 residues long. CDR3 loop: CASSLVGNTYEQYF. The DNA for the CDR3 is TGTGCCAGCAGCTTAGTCGGCAATACCTACGAGCAGTACTTC. Combining the CDR3 with reference TRBV7-9 and TRBJ2-7 gives the whole variable domain DTGVSQNPRHKITKRGQNVTFRCDPISEHNRLYWYRQTLGQGPEFLTYFQNEAQLEKSRLLSDRFSAERPKGSFSTLEIQRTEQGDSAMYLCASSLVGNTYEQYFGPGTRLTVT.

The V call is TRBV28, the J call TRBJ2-5; D uncertain. The J call could be wrong; TRBJ2-1 is a better fit for the DNA end. The CDR3 runs 14 residues. CDR1 is MDHEN, CDR2 SYDVKM, per germline. CDR3 DNA sequence: TGTGCCAGCAGTACCCGACCTCCATCCGGGGAGCAGTTCTTC. Amino acids: CASSTRPPSGEQFF.

The chain employs TRBV15 and TRBJ2-1, with TRBD2 identical over 7 bases. CDR3 length equals 13 residues. V shed 1 base, J shed 15 bases, and the junction held 9 bases outside the gene matches. The germline V gene has CDR1 LNHNV and CDR2 YYDKDF (reference sequence). In DNA, the CDR3 is TGTGCCACCAGCAGAGGGGGAGGGCTAAGACGGTTCTTC. Translation: CATSRGGGLRRFF.

The chain is built from TRBV20-1 and TRBJ2-1; 13 bases are shared with TRBD2. V trimming: 4 bases; J trimming: 5 bases; junction bases outside the gene matches: 2. In germline, CDR1 is DFQATT, CDR2 SNEGSKA (reference sequence). CDR3 length equals 14 residues. Here the CDR3 DNA reads TGCAGTGCTAACGGACTAGCGGGAGACAATGAGCAGTTCTTC. It codes for CSANGLAGDNEQFF.

This clonotype has at least ten counts. The chain joins TRBV29-1 to TRBJ2-5, with D possibly called TRBD1 or TRBD2 (6 bases each). The J call is in doubt because the DNA end fits TRBJ2-7 better. The germline CDR1 and CDR2 sequences are SQVTM and ANQGSEA. This CDR3 is 11 amino acids long. CDR3 amino acids: CSGTGGGEQYF. The DNA of the CDR3 is TGCAGCGGAACCGGGGGCGGCGAGCAGTACTTC.

The rearrangement joins TRBV5-1 to TRBJ2-3; D possibly corresponds to TRBD1 (5 bases). Germline CDR1 reads SGHRS; CDR2 reads YFSETQ. The germline V and J ends were trimmed by 2 bases and 3 bases, with 13 bases remaining between them. The CDR3 consists of 15 residues. The CDR3: CASSFFSPGTDTQYF. DNA for the CDR3: TGCGCCAGCAGCTTTTTTTCGCCAGGGACAGATACGCAGTATTTT.

This clonotype has just a few counts. The junction shows a germline mismatch at one end, possibly a read error. The chain employs TRBV9 and TRBJ2-5; D uncertain. The CDR3 is 14 amino acids. Germline V gene lookup returns CDR1 SGDLS and CDR2 YYNGEE. The CDR3 region is CACSVGLVGETQYF. The CDR3 region has the DNA TGTGCCTGCAGCGTAGGGTTGGTGGGGGAGACCCAGTACTTC.

The sample holds a few counts of this clonotype. The chain employs TRBV9 and TRBJ2-3, with D perhaps assigned TRBD1 or TRBD2 (5 bases each). V lost 2 bases to trimming and J lost 2 bases, with 9 bases between them. The CDR3 extends over 14 amino acids. CDR1 SGDLS and CDR2 YYNGEE come from the germline V gene. CDR3 residues: CASSVGGITDTQYF. CDR3 coding DNA: TGTGCCAGCAGCGTTGGGGGAATCACAGATACGCAGTATTTT.

Points on this clonotype: One end of the junction fails to match germline, which may point to a read error. V usage is TRBV6-5 and J usage is TRBJ2-7; D is unclear. Germline V gives CDR1 MNHEY, CDR2 SVGAGI. CDR3 length: 14 amino acids. The CDR3 nucleotides read TGTGCCGGCAGTTACTCTGGATCCCTCTACGAGCAGTACTTC. It yields the protein CAGSYSGSLYEQYF.

This clonotype was seen many times. The chain employs TRBV6-4 and TRBJ2-2; D may be TRBD1 (5 bases). Germline assignment: CDR1 MRHNA and CDR2 SNTAGT. V lost 4 bases to trimming and J lost 2 bases, with 5 bases between them. The CDR3 length is 13 residues. Here the CDR3 DNA reads TGTGCCAGCAGTGGGGGCAACACCGGGGAGCTGTTTTTT. Amino acids: CASSGGNTGELFF.

This rearrangement joins TRBV20-1 to TRBJ2-5; 8 bases are a match to TRBD1. Losses at the gene ends were 2 bases for V and 5 bases for J; bases not matched to a gene: 13. The CDR3 extends over 16 amino acids. The germline V gene encodes CDR1 DFQATT and CDR2 SNEGSKA (reference sequence). The CDR3 here is CSARKGISRTGETQYF. CDR3 bases: TGCAGTGCTAGAAAGGGGATTTCCAGGACAGGGGAGACCCAGTACTTC.

Only a few counts were recorded for this clonotype. The chain carries TRBV5-6 and TRBJ2-7, with 12 bases lining up with TRBD1. The V and J ends lost 4 bases and 1 base, in that order; junction bases with no gene match: 6. The CDR3 totals 16 residues. Per germline, CDR1 SGHDT and CDR2 YYEEEE. The CDR3: CASSPGTGGRSYEQYF. DNA of the CDR3: TGTGCCAGCAGCCCAGGGACAGGGGGCCGGTCCTACGAGCAGTACTTC.

This clonotype has more than one count but fewer than ten. The chain recombines TRBV3-1 with TRBJ2-1; 7 positions match TRBD2. Germline V lookup: CDR1 LGHDT, CDR2 YNNKEL (reference sequence). V shed 0 bases, J shed 3 bases, and the junction held 5 bases outside the gene matches. The CDR3 is made up of 16 amino acids. The chain's CDR3 is CASSQDETSVYNEQFF. CDR3 in DNA: TGTGCCAGCAGCCAAGATGAAACTAGCGTCTACAATGAGCAGTTCTTC.

This rearrangement joins TRBV20-1 to TRBJ2-7, with D unresolved. V lost 6 bases, J lost 1 base, and 16 bases lay in between. The germline gives CDR1 DFQATT, CDR2 SNEGSKA (reference sequence). The CDR3 runs 14 residues. The CDR3 bases are TGCAGTGCCTTAAATGGGTTCCAGTCCTACGAGCAGTACTTC. Its translation is CSALNGFQSYEQYF.

This chain links TRBV12-3 or TRBV12-4 with TRBJ2-3; tentative D call: TRBD2 (6 bases). This CDR3 has 14 residues. V lost 7 bases and J 2 bases, leaving 13 bases between the germline ends. The CDR3 loop is CASTSTSFTDTQYF. In DNA, the CDR3 is TGTGCCAGCACCTCGACTAGTTTCACAGATACGCAGTATTTT.

This chain links TRBV6-5 with TRBJ1-3; no clear D. The CDR3 contains 13 residues. The V gene lost 6 bases and the J gene lost 4 bases, with 10 bases spanning the gap. The germline gives CDR1 MNHEY, CDR2 SVGAGI. The CDR3 loop is CASSRGIGNTIYF. The CDR3 DNA reads TGTGCCAGCAGCCGAGGGATCGGAAACACCATATATTTT.

This clonotype turned up a few times. The CDR3: CASSLAGAGVVSYEQYF. Written as DNA, the CDR3 is TGTGCCAGCAGCTTAGCGGGGGCGGGGGTAGTAAGCTACGAGCAGTACTTC. The rearrangement joins TRBV7-8 to TRBJ2-7, with D tentatively TRBD2 (7 bases). From germline, CDR1 is SGHVS and CDR2 FQNEAQ. The CDR3 spans 17 residues. Trimming stripped 0 bases from V and 3 bases from J, with 18 bases between.

The rearrangement uses TRBV27 and TRBJ2-7, with D perhaps matching TRBD2 (6 bases). Trimming left V 3 bases short and J 6 bases short, with 15 bases between. The CDR3 sequence is 14 residues long. Germline CDR1 reads MNHEY; CDR2 reads SMNVEV (reference sequence). CDR3 sequence (DNA): TGTGCCAGCAGTTTCAGAGAGGGACTCTCCGAGCAGTACTTC. This sequence encodes CASSFREGLSEQYF.

This clonotype has more than one count but fewer than ten. The chain couples TRBV11-1 to TRBJ2-7, with 9 nucleotides matching TRBD1. The CDR3 extends over 14 amino acids. The germline gives CDR1 SGHAT, CDR2 FQDESV (reference sequence). With 4 bases clipped from V and 4 bases from J, the junction kept 5 bases outside the gene matches. CDR3 amino acids: CASSSRDREYEQYF. The CDR3 coding sequence is TGTGCCAGCAGCTCCCGGGACAGGGAATACGAGCAGTACTTC.

V usage is TRBV6-4 and J usage is TRBJ2-1, with D tentatively TRBD1 or TRBD2 (5 bases each). Germline loops: CDR1 MRHNA, CDR2 SNTAGT. CDR3 length: 17 amino acids. The ends were cut back, 7 bases at V and 1 base at J, with 20 bases in the middle. The CDR3 sequence: CASTSTGRVGSYNEQFF. As DNA, the CDR3 is TGTGCCAGCACTTCTACGGGGCGGGTTGGTTCCTACAATGAGCAGTTCTTC.

This clonotype was seen more than once but under ten times. The gene calls are TRBV6-2 or TRBV6-3 and TRBJ2-1; the D call may be TRBD1 or TRBD2 (5 bases each). Trimming took off 8 bases at V and 4 bases at J, with 18 bases between the two ends. CDR1 and CDR2 from the germline V gene are MNHEY and SVGEGT. The CDR3 is 15 amino acids. CDR3 protein: CASGDGAGGYNEQFF. CDR3 nucleotides: TGTGCCAGCGGGGACGGCGCAGGCGGATACAATGAGCAGTTCTTC.

In its sample, this clonotype was seen a few times. The rearrangement joins TRBV7-9 to TRBJ2-4; D remains ambiguous. The CDR3 length is 13 residues. The germline V gene encodes CDR1 SEHNR and CDR2 FQNEAQ (reference sequence). Trimming shortened V by 5 bases and J by 8 bases, and 13 bases separated the two germline ends. CDR3 loop: CASSPVLQDIQYF. CDR3 sequence (DNA): TGTGCCAGCAGCCCCGTCCTCCAGGACATTCAGTACTTC.

This clonotype was recorded a few times. The V and J genes are TRBV19 and TRBJ1-2; 7 positions agree with TRBD1. Trimming took 1 base from V and 4 from J; bases not matched to a gene: 6. Germline lookup yields CDR1 LNHDA and CDR2 SQIVND (reference sequence). The CDR3 has 15 amino acids. CDR3 residues: CASSIGDRRFYGYTF. The CDR3 coding sequence is TGTGCCAGTAGTATAGGGGACAGAAGATTCTATGGCTACACCTTC.

This chain connects TRBV18 to TRBJ1-1, with no clear D. V was shortened by 3 bases and J by 7 bases, with 12 bases between the two germline ends. This CDR3 has 13 amino acids. CDR1 is KGHSH and CDR2 is LQKENI in the germline V gene. The CDR3 region is CASSPRAGIEAFF. The CDR3 nucleotides are TGTGCCAGCTCACCTCGGGCCGGGATTGAAGCTTTCTTT.